These T cell receptor beta chains were read from a single sample in a study of beta chain features in type 1 diabetes. The assay was immunoSEQ multiplex PCR, and TCRdb's table has in-frame clones only and misses some. This sample has around 650,000 clones; 9.5% to 15% occur once, and the top ten carry 0.095% to 0.15%. Specimen: naive CD4+ T cells from blood. The receptor set was obtained from a young man with type 1 diabetes. Both conserved end residues are part of each CDR3. A D gene is named only where the DNA matches it firmly. Some rows mark clone size as missing; the rest say once, few, many or name a class of expanded clone.

abundance,d_gene,j_gene,v_gene,CDR3aa,CDR3nt
NA,NA,TRBJ2-5,TRBV30,CAWRTIQGWETQYF,TGTGCCTGGAGGACTATTCAGGGTTGGGAGACCCAGTACTTC
NA,TRBD1,TRBJ2-2,TRBV9,CASSDTRLQGDTGELFF,TGTGCCAGCAGTGACACACGACTTCAGGGGGACACCGGGGAGCTGTTTTTT
NA,NA,TRBJ2-5,TRBV7-8,CASSLERHLIETQYF,TGTGCCAGCAGCTTAGAACGACACCTAATTGAGACCCAGTACTTC
NA,TRBD1,TRBJ1-2,TRBV5-1,CASSSSSGQGPYGYTF,TGCGCCAGCAGCTCCTCGTCCGGACAGGGCCCTTATGGCTACACCTTC
NA,NA,TRBJ1-2,TRBV19,CASSIGPVANYGYTF,TGTGCCAGTAGTATTGGGCCGGTGGCTAACTATGGCTACACCTTC
NA,TRBD2,TRBJ2-5,TRBV13,CASSYRLAGGETQYF,TGTGCCAGCAGCTACAGACTAGCGGGGGGAGAGACCCAGTACTTC
NA,NA,TRBJ1-4,TRBV4-3,CASSQRDAEPDKLFF,TGCGCCAGCAGCCAACGGGATGCGGAACCGGATAAACTGTTTTTT
NA,NA,TRBJ2-3,TRBV19,CASSIRGDTQYF,TGTGCCAGTAGTATTAGGGGGGATACGCAGTATTTT
NA,NA,TRBJ1-4,TRBV4-2,CASSQVIGQGNEKLFF,TGTGCCAGCAGCCAAGTGATCGGTCAGGGAAATGAAAAACTGTTTTTT
few,TRBD1,TRBJ1-6,TRBV28,CASTPQGARNSPLHF,TGTGCCAGCACCCCACAGGGGGCAAGGAATTCACCCCTCCACTTT
few,TRBD1,TRBJ1-6,TRBV5-5,CASSNYFGTDSFPYNSPLHF,TGTGCCAGCAGCAATTATTTCGGGACAGACTCCTTCCCCTATAATTCACCCCTCCACTTT
NA,TRBD2,TRBJ2-3,TRBV28,CASSFMAGVGDTQYF,TGTGCCAGCAGTTTCATGGCGGGGGTTGGGGATACGCAGTATTTT
NA,NA,TRBJ2-7,TRBV6-1,CASSEATEAYEQYF,TGTGCCAGCAGTGAAGCTACAGAGGCCTACGAGCAGTACTTC
NA,TRBD1,TRBJ1-2,TRBV28,CASRRDREDGYTF,TGTGCCAGCAGGAGAGACAGGGAAGATGGCTACACCTTC
NA,TRBD1,TRBJ2-5,TRBV7-7,CASSPAGTGGMKTQYF,TGTGCCAGCAGCCCAGCTGGGACAGGGGGAATGAAGACCCAGTACTTC
few,NA,TRBJ1-4,TRBV10-3,CAISGRGGEEKLFF,TGTGCCATCAGTGGCAGGGGAGGAGAAGAAAAACTGTTTTTT
few,TRBD2,TRBJ2-5,TRBV7-2,CASSLVPGLAGGQETQYF,TGTGCCAGCAGCTTAGTCCCTGGACTAGCGGGGGGACAAGAGACCCAGTACTTC
NA,NA,TRBJ1-2,TRBV7-9,CASSPPGNYGYTF,TGTGCCAGCAGCCCGCCCGGGAACTATGGCTACACCTTC
NA,NA,TRBJ2-3,TRBV19,CASSILGSRQTDTQYF,TGTGCCAGTAGTATTTTAGGCTCCCGACAGACAGATACGCAGTATTTT
few,NA,TRBJ2-4,TRBV2,CASSGDGKNIQYF,TGTGCCAGCAGTGGAGACGGAAAAAACATTCAGTACTTC
few,NA,TRBJ2-3,TRBV4-3,CASSQDTGGSSTDTQYF,TGCGCCAGCAGCCAAGATACCGGGGGATCTAGCACAGATACGCAGTATTTT
few,NA,TRBJ1-2,TRBV30,CAWSSTGYYGYTF,TGTGCCTGGAGCTCTACAGGATACTATGGCTACACCTTC
NA,NA,TRBJ1-2,TRBV9,CASSPTTESYGYTF,TGTGCCAGCAGCCCAACTACAGAATCCTATGGCTACACCTTC
NA,NA,TRBJ2-6,TRBV5-4,CASRATGTGANVLTF,TGTGCCAGCAGGGCCACAGGTACTGGGGCCAACGTCCTGACTTTC
NA,NA,TRBJ1-5,TRBV7-9,CASSFGQANQPQHF,TGTGCCAGCAGCTTTGGGCAGGCCAATCAGCCCCAGCATTTT
NA,NA,TRBJ1-2,TRBV19,CASSIPTAYTF,TGTGCCAGTAGTATACCCACGGCGTACACCTTC
NA,NA,TRBJ2-1,TRBV6-5,CASSYVADSYNEQFF,TGTGCCAGCAGTTACGTAGCGGACTCCTACAATGAGCAGTTCTTC
few,NA,TRBJ1-3,TRBV9,CASSETVTNLGNTIYF,TGTGCCAGCAGCGAGACAGTCACCAACCTTGGAAACACCATATATTTT
NA,NA,TRBJ2-7,TRBV14,CASSQQSYEQYF,TGTGCCAGCAGCCAACAGTCCTACGAGCAGTACTTC
NA,TRBD1,TRBJ1-1,TRBV5-1,CASSMGTGTMNTEAFF,TGCGCCAGCAGCATGGGGACAGGGACAATGAACACTGAAGCTTTCTTT
few,NA,TRBJ2-3,TRBV9,CASSAAPRDADTQYF,TGTGCCAGCAGCGCAGCTCCCCGGGACGCAGATACGCAGTATTTT
NA,NA,TRBJ2-6,TRBV5-1,CASRQGSGANVLTF,TGCGCCAGCAGACAGGGATCTGGGGCCAACGTCCTGACTTTC
NA,TRBD1,TRBJ2-5,TRBV5-1,CASSYRGQETQYF,TGCGCCAGCAGCTACAGGGGCCAAGAGACCCAGTACTTC
NA,NA,TRBJ1-4,TRBV7-9,CASSLQQGQGEKLFF,TGTGCCAGCAGCTTACAACAGGGACAAGGGGAAAAACTGTTTTTT
few,TRBD1,TRBJ2-5,TRBV10-3,CAISRDRAEETQYF,TGTGCCATCAGCAGGGACAGGGCAGAAGAGACCCAGTACTTC
few,NA,TRBJ2-7,TRBV29-1,CSVTKNRQTYEQYF,TGCAGCGTCACCAAGAACCGACAGACCTACGAGCAGTACTTC
NA,NA,TRBJ2-7,TRBV19,CASSGGPVKGEQYF,TGTGCCAGTAGTGGCGGGCCCGTGAAAGGAGAGCAGTACTTC
NA,NA,TRBJ2-3,TRBV12-5,CASGLVGQPWDTQYF,TGTGCTAGTGGTTTGGTTGGACAGCCTTGGGATACGCAGTATTTT
few,NA,TRBJ1-1,TRBV4-1,CASSQLTVLNTEAFF,TGCGCCAGCAGCCAGCTGACAGTGTTGAACACTGAAGCTTTCTTT
NA,NA,TRBJ1-2,TRBV9,CASSVPHWRPILF,TGTGCCAGCAGCGTCCCGCATTGGAGGCCCATCTTGTTC
NA,NA,TRBJ1-1,TRBV29-1,CSVEGRLNTEAFF,TGCAGCGTTGAAGGACGGTTGAACACTGAAGCTTTCTTT
few,NA,TRBJ2-3,TRBV7-9,CASSTLGRTDTQYF,TGTGCCAGCAGCACTCTGGGTAGGACAGATACGCAGTATTTT
NA,NA,TRBJ2-7,TRBV29-1,CSVQTVGGYEQYF,TGCAGCGTTCAGACAGTCGGAGGCTACGAGCAGTACTTC
few,NA,TRBJ1-2,TRBV13,CASSLGSPIYGYTF,TGTGCCAGCAGCTTAGGCAGCCCTATCTATGGCTACACCTTC
few,TRBD1,TRBJ1-6,TRBV5-4,CASSGRTGVNSPLHF,TGTGCCAGCAGCGGCCGGACAGGGGTGAATTCACCCCTCCACTTT
few,NA,TRBJ2-5,TRBV7-9,CASSHGVFKRGTQYF,TGTGCCAGCAGCCACGGGGTCTTCAAAAGGGGGACCCAGTACTTC
few,NA,TRBJ1-4,TRBV7-9,CASSSGLSNEKLFF,TGTGCCAGCAGTTCGGGTCTCTCTAATGAAAAACTGTTTTTT